This TCR beta chain originates from a study of human T cells and chemical hapten exposure (dated by TCRdb to about 2021). Looking at the study overall: For sensitization, 2% DPC in acetone was applied to a 2 cm by 2 cm area of upper inner arm skin. Patch testing was performed on the upper back with Finn chambers containing 0.01% DPC, and the patch tests were scored after 6 days according to International Contact Dermatitis Research Group standards. The mostly female patient cohort included alopecia areata with under or over 50% scalp involvement, alopecia totalis and alopecia universalis. Libraries were pooled for sequencing, and per-sample TCR yields varied mainly because of small differences in library volumes within the pool. Blood for TCR sequencing was provided by twenty-nine alopecia patients at one to four time points (pre-sensitization, 2, 6 and 24 weeks). Throughout the approximately 23-week study period, patients were also given weekly therapeutic DPC doses on the scalp. This study followed changes in the peripheral blood TCR repertoire in vivo during primary and secondary sensitization of alopecia patients to the hapten diphenylcyclopropenone (DPC). Patient blood was sampled pre-sensitization (week 0) and at 2, 6 and about 24 weeks after DPC sensitization.

The library was produced with RACE. TCRdb lists the instrument as NextSeq 500. During library preparation, unique molecular identifiers were attached to individual cDNA molecules so that TCRs could be counted quantitatively and reproducibly. Both TCR alpha and TCR beta chains were sequenced from each blood RNA sample. The original methods were these. Samples had a median of 95,638 TCRs, with a range from roughly 23,224 to 700,000. The Decombinator software suite was used to annotate the V, J and CDR3 of the TCR reads. Every sample was subsampled to the same number of TCRs (28,000) for the PS versus PT1 abundance plots. TCRs were defined as expanded if absent before sensitization and observed at least eight times at the 2-week time point. TCRdb's own reprocessing of the public reads used fastp at Q25 and MiXCR and kept productive beta chains. Each record represents a unique CDR3 protein, reported with the most common genes and DNA among its rows. These V and J calls originate from TCRdb's pipeline instead of the authors' own analysis. The sample table holds about 260,000 distinct CDR3 sequences, of which about 8.6% were seen once. The ten largest clones take up roughly 2.5% of the sample.

The full study reports these points: Patch test score was positively correlated with the number of PT1 expanded TCRs, with significance at thresholds 8, 16 and 32 but not at 4. The number of TCRs above 1 in 1000 frequency did not change with DPC sensitization; there was no evidence of global repertoire structure alterations. Expanded TCRs formed significantly more large CDR3 similarity clusters than pre-sensitization or healthy control sets, consistent with antigen-driven responses. Repeated subsampling changed both the strength of the expansion versus patch-test correlation and the threshold at which the correlation became significant. Because every patient had alopecia, a presumed autoimmune disease, the patients' immune response might differ from that of healthy individuals.

What this sample's time point label stands for: pre-sensitization, week 0. Taken with the paper, the label for treatment or condition translates to: therapeutic diphenylcyclopropenone sensitization with weekly scalp DPC. Blood at each patch-test visit was drawn before the patch test was applied. To be eligible, patients had to be aged 18 to 70, diagnosed with alopecia and judged suitable for DPC therapy, while pregnant patients were excluded. Total RNA was extracted from unfractionated whole blood collected in Tempus Blood RNA tubes. Ten or more counts support this clonotype. The antigen it recognizes is unknown. No much larger clone exists at a distance of one base, and base qualities are not known. This TCR was recovered from a woman aged 40 to 55 with alopecia areata. Some clones in this sample may be carry-over from other donors' samples. The material was whole blood, obtained in connection with sensitization to the hapten diphenylcyclopropenone (DPC).

The CDR3 protein sequence reads: CASSRETEAFF. At the DNA level, the sequence is TGTGCCAGCAGCCGGGAAACTGAAGCTTTCTTT. The chain links TRBV5-6 with TRBJ1-1, with the identity of the D gene unclear. The CDR3 covers 11 residues, taking in both the cysteine and the phenylalanine. Of the read, only the CDR3 DNA is kept; its 33 bases are in frame from base 1. Based on the germline V gene, the CDR1 and CDR2 sequences are SGHDT and YYEEEE. Trimming takes 4 bases from V and 5 bases from J, and the germline ends sit 6 bases apart.